This TCR beta chain was sequenced for a study of T cell responses to AZD1222 COVID-19 vaccine. The CDR3 is 15 amino acids. V was trimmed by 5 bases and J by 5 bases, leaving 18 bases between them. Per germline, CDR1 SGHVS and CDR2 FNYEAQ. This table comes from immunoSEQ multiplex PCR, and its TCRdb copy is limited to in-frame clones, with some not included. The table has 130,000 or so clones, about 90% seen once. This clone was found once. What it binds is unknown. Study-wide results and limits: A reported finding is that nearly half of spike-specific TCRs target unmutated variant regions. Clonal diversity may have been underestimated in mostly white British donors. Among those given AZD1222, only five or six were seropositive at baseline.

The source was peripheral blood, collected 28 days after the second dose of the MenACWY control vaccine. This clonotype originated in an adult who received the MenACWY meningococcal vaccine as a control. The V and J genes are TRBV7-6 and TRBJ2-5; D is unclear. In DNA form, the CDR3 reads TGTGCCAGCAGCCGAGGCAATCAGGTTGGGGAGACCCAGTACTTC. Translated: CASSRGNQVGETQYF.